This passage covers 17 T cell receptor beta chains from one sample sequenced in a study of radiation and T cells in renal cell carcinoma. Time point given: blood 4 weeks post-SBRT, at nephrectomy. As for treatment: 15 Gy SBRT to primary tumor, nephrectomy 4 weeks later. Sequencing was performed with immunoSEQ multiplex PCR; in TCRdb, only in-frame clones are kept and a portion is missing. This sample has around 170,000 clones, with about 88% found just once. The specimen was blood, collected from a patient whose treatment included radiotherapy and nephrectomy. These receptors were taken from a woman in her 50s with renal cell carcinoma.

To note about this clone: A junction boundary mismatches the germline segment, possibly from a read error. The CDR3 DNA follows: TGTGCCAGCAGAGGGGACAGGGAGAACACTGAAGCTCTCTTT. Its translation: CASRGDRENTEALF. This chain joins TRBV2 and TRBJ1-1; 9 bases agree with TRBD1. The CDR3 length is 14 residues. CDR1 and CDR2 (germline): SNHLY, FYNNEI. Combining the CDR3 with reference TRBV2 and TRBJ1-1 gives the whole variable domain EPEVTQTPSHQVTQMGQEVILRCVPISNHLYFYWYRQILGQKVEFLVSFYNNEISEKSEIFDDQFSVERPDGSNFTLKIRSTKLEDSAMYFCASRGDRENTEALFGQGTRLTVV.

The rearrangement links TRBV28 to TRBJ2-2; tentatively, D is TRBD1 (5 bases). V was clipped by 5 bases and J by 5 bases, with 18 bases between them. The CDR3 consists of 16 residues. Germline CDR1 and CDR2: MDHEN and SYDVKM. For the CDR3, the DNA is TGTGCCAGCAGTCGAACGAATCCTGACAGAACCGGGGAGCTGTTTTTT. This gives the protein CASSRTNPDRTGELFF.

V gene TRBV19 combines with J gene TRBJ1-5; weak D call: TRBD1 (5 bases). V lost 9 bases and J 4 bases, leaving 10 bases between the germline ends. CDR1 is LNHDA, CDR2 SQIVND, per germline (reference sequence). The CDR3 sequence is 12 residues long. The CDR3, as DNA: TGTGCCAGCGGCGGGGGGAATCAGCCCCAGCATTTT. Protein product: CASGGGNQPQHF.

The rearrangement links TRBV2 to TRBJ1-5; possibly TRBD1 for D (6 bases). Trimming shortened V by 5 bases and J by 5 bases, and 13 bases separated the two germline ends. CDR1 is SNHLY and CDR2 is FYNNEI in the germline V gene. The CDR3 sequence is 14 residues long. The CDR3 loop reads CASSQTGRDQPQHF. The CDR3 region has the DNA TGTGCCAGCAGTCAAACAGGGAGGGATCAGCCCCAGCATTTT.

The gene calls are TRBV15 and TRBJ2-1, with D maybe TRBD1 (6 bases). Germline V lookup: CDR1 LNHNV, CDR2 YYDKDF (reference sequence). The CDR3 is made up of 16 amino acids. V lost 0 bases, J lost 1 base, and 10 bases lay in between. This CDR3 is CATSRDYRGSYNEQFF. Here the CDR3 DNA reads TGTGCCACCAGCAGAGATTATAGGGGGTCCTACAATGAGCAGTTCTTC. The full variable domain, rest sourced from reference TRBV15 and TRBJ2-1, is DAMVIQNPRYQVTQFGKPVTLSCSQTLNHNVMYWYQQKSSQAPKLLFHYYDKDFNNEADTPDNFQSRRPNTSFCFLDIRSPGLGDTAMYLCATSRDYRGSYNEQFFGPGTRLTVL.

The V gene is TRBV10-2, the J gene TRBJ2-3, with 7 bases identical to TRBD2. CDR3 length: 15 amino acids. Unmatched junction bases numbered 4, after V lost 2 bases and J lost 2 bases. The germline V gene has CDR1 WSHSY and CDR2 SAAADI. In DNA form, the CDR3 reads TGCGCCAGCAGTGAGCGACTAGCAGACACAGATACGCAGTATTTT. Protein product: CASSERLADTDTQYF.

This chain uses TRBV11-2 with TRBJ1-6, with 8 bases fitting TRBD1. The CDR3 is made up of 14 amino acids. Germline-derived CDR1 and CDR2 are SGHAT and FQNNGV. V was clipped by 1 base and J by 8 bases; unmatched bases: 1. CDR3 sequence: CASSLGTGHSPLHF. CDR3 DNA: TGTGCCAGCAGCTTAGGGACAGGGCATTCACCCCTCCACTTT.

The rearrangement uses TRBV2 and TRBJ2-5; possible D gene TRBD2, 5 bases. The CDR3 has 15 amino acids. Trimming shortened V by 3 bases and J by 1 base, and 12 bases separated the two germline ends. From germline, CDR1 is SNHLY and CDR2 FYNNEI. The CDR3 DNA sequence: TGTGCCAGCAGTGAGGACTTAGCTACCCAAGAGACCCAGTACTTC. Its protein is CASSEDLATQETQYF.

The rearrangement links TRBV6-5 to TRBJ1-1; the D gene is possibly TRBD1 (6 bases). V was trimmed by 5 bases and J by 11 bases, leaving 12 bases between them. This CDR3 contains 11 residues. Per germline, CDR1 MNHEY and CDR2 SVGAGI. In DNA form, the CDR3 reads TGTGCCAGCAGTACCACAGGGTCGGCTTTCTTT. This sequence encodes CASSTTGSAFF.

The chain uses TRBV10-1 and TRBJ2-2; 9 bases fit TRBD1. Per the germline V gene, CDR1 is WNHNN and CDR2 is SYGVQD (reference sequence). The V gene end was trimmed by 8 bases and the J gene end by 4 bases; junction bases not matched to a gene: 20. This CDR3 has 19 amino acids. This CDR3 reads CASRDDRGGTGSRTGELFF. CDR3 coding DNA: TGCGCCAGCCGAGACGATCGGGGCGGGACAGGGTCTCGCACCGGGGAGCTGTTTTTT.

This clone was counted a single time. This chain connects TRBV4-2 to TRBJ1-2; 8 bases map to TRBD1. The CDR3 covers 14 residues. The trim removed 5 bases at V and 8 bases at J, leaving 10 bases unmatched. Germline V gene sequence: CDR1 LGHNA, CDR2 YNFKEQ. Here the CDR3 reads CASSFGQGLGGYTF. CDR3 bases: TGTGCCAGCAGCTTCGGACAGGGCTTGGGAGGCTACACCTTC.

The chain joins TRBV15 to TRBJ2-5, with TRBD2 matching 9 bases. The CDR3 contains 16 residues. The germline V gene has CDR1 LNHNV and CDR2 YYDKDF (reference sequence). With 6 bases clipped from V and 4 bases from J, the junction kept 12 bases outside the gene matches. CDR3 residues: CATSTWERGDVETQYF. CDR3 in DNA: TGTGCCACCAGTACCTGGGAGCGGGGGGATGTAGAGACCCAGTACTTC.

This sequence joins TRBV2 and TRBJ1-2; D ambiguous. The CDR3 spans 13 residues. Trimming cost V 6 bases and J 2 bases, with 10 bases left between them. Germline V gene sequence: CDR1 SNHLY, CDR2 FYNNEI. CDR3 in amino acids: CASRKAANYGYTF. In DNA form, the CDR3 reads TGTGCCAGCAGAAAGGCAGCAAACTATGGCTACACCTTC.

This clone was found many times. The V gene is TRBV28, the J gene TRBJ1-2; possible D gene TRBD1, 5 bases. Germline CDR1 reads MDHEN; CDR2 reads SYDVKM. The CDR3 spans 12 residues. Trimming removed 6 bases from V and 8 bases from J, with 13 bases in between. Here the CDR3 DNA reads TGTGCCAGCAGAGCAGGGCGAGAGGGCTACACCTTC. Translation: CASRAGREGYTF.

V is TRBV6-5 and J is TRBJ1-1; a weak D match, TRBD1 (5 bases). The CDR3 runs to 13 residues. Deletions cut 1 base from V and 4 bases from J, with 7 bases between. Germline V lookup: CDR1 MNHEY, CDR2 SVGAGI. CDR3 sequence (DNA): TGTGCCAGCAGTTACTTTGGGGGCACTGAAGCTTTCTTT. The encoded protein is CASSYFGGTEAFF.

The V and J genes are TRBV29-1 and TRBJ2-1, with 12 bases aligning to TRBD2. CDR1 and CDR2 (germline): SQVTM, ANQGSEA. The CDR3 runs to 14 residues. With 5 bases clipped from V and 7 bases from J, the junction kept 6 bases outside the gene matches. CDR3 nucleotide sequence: TGCAGCGTTCAGACTAGCGGGGGCGGGAATGAGCAGTTCTTC. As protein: CSVQTSGGGNEQFF.

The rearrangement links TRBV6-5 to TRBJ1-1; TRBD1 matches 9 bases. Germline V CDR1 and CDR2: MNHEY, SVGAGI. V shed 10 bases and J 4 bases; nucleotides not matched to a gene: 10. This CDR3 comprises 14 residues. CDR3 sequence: CATKNRGRGTEAFF. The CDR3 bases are TGTGCCACCAAAAACAGGGGGCGCGGCACTGAAGCTTTCTTT.